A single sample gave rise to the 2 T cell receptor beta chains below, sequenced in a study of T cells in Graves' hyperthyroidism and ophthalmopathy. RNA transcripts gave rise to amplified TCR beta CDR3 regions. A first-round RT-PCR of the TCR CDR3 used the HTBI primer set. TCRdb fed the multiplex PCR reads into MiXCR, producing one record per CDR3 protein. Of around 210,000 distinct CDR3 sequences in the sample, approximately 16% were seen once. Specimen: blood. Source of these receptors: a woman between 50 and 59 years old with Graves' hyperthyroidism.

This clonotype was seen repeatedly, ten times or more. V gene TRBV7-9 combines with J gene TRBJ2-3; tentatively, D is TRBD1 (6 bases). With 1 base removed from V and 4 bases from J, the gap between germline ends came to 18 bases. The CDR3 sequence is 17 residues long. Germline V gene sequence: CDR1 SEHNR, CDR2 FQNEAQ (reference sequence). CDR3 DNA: TGTGCCAGCAGCTTAGGGGTCGGCAGGGGAAGGGCAGATACGCAGTATTTT. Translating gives CASSLGVGRGRADTQYF.

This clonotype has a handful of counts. The CDR3 DNA reads TGTGCCAGCACCTCAAGCGGGAGGGCCCGGGAGACCCAGTACTTC. Translation: CASTSSGRARETQYF. The chain joins TRBV6-1 to TRBJ2-5; 10 bases map to TRBD2. Per germline, CDR1 MNHNS and CDR2 SASEGT. With V trimmed by 7 bases and J by 5 bases, 10 bases remained unmatched. The CDR3 runs 15 residues.